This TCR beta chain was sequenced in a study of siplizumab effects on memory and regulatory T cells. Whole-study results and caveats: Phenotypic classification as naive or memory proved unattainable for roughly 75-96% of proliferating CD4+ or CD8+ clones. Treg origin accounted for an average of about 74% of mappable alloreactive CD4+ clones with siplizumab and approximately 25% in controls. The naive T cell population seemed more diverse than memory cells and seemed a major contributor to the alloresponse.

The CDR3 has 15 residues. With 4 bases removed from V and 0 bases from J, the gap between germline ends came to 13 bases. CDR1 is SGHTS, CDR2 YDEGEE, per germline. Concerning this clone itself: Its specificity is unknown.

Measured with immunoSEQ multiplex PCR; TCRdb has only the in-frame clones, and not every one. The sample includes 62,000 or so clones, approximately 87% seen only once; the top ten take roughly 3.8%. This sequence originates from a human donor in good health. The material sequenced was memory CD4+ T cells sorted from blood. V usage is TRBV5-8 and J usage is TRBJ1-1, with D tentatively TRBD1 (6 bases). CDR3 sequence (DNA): TGTGCCAGCAGCCAAGCGGGGACAATGAACACTGAAGCTTTCTTT. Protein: CASSQAGTMNTEAFF. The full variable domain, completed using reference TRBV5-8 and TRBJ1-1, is EAGVTQSPTHLIKTRGQQATLRCSPISGHTSVYWYQQALGLGLQFLLWYDEGEERNRGNFPPRFSGRQFPNYSSELNVNALELEDSALYLCASSQAGTMNTEAFFGQGTRLTVV.